This T cell receptor (beta chain) was identified in a study of metastatic and nonmetastatic thyroid tumors. No patient had received any treatment before thyroid surgery. Study processing details: What underpinned the distant-metastasis classifier for papillary thyroid cancer was the set of CDR3 differences across clinicopathological groups. TCRdb re-called the PCR reads through MiXCR. Clone size and V and J calls follow TCRdb, not the original study. Counted here are 23,000 or so clones, about a quarter occurring once; the ten biggest clones make up roughly 5.3%. This clone is medium-sized in the sample. V shed 2 bases and J shed 4 bases, with 15 bases lying between them. Germline lookup yields CDR1 MNHEY and CDR2 SVGAGI. This CDR3 is built from 16 residues.

This receptor was obtained from a female donor with papillary thyroid cancer or a benign thyroid nodule (not recorded which). Some clones in this sample may be carry-over from other donors' samples. The chain links TRBV6-5 to TRBJ1-3, with TRBD1 as a possible D gene (5 bases). Sequenced material: tumor tissue. CDR3 sequence (DNA): TGTGCCAGCAGTTACGATAGGGGAGGGTACGGAAACACCATATATTTT. Protein product: CASSYDRGGYGNTIYF.